The entry below describes one T cell receptor beta chain. This clone was observed a handful of times. Its antigen has not been determined. Base-call qualities are not available, and no considerably larger clone is one nucleotide away. The trial excluded patients who had a history of autoimmune disease or who were on systemic immunosuppression. Peripheral blood for TCR sequencing was collected from all dose cohorts at baseline, on cycle 4 day 1, and on cycle 7 day 1. Samples came from an open-label, multicenter, first-in-human phase I dose-escalation trial of ivuxolimab. Adults with locally advanced or metastatic melanoma, renal cell, hepatocellular, or head and neck squamous cell carcinoma were enrolled in the trial. Before TCR sequencing, CD4+ and CD8+ T cells were separately sorted from peripheral blood. This entry belongs to a study of OX40 agonist ivuxolimab in advanced cancers. Some background on the complete study: The costimulatory receptor OX40 (CD134) was targeted by ivuxolimab, a fully human IgG2 agonistic monoclonal antibody. The point of sequencing TCRbeta in the periphery was to test whether ivuxolimab changed TCR sequence diversity and drove clonal T-cell expansion. In the dose-escalation cohort, roughly 82% of patients were male, and the mean age was 60 years with a range of roughly 20 to 85. Partial responses occurred in three dose-escalation patients: two with cutaneous melanoma and one with hepatocellular carcinoma. The paper covers the monotherapy dose-escalation part of the phase I ivuxolimab trial, which included N of about 50 patients. Of the approximately 54 patients in dose escalation, around 20 had hepatocellular carcinoma, about 15 had melanoma, 9 had renal cell carcinoma and 9 had head and neck cancer. Intravenous ivuxolimab was administered to patients every 2 weeks at six dose levels: 0.01, 0.1, 0.3, 1.5, 3 and 10 mg/kg. Patients were allowed to have had prior anti-PD-1, anti-PD-L1 or anti-CTLA-4 therapy, and approximately 37% of the dose-escalation patients had been treated with checkpoint inhibitors.

Overall results and qualifications from the work: Low levels of normalized T-cell clonal expansion were also seen in some patients who did not respond. At doses of 0.1 to 3.0 mg/kg, clonal expansion of both CD4+ and CD8+ T cells in blood was seen between baseline and week 6. Partial responders in the 0.1-3.0 mg/kg groups had among the lowest normalized peripheral clonal expansion, especially among CD8+ T cells. After ivuxolimab, more expanded clones were found on average in CD8+ T cells than in CD4+ T cells. The antigen specificity of the clonally expanded peripheral T cells was not determined.

Trimming removed 5 bases from V and 2 bases from J, leaving 4 bases between the germline ends. From its cysteine to its phenylalanine, the CDR3 spans 11 amino acids. Kept here is only the CDR3 DNA, which spans 33 bases and is read in frame from base 1. CDR1 and CDR2, per the germline V gene, are ENHRY and SYGVKD. To sequence the TCRbeta CDR3 region, genomic DNA was isolated from the sorted cells. The immunoSEQ Assay was used to sequence the TCRbeta CDR3 regions. TCRdb holds this immuneACCESS table with in-frame rearrangements only. Some clones are missing; in checked studies, unresolved V genes explain under half, and the rest has no known cause. Within this sample are around 78,000 clones, with 81% of them counted one time only. The ten largest clonotypes hold 4% to 6% of the sample.

The chain was built from TRBV10-3 and TRBJ2-7; there is no confident call for the D gene. The origin of this receptor is an adult with an advanced solid tumor such as melanoma, head and neck, liver or kidney cancer. Sample: CD4+ or CD8+ T cells sorted from blood, taken in a trial of the OX40 agonist ivuxolimab. The bases are TGTGCCATCAGTAGGGCCTACGAGCAGTACTTC. This sequence encodes CAISRAYEQYF.